This T cell receptor (beta chain) derives from a study of T cell repertoires in cytomegalovirus infection. There are 15 residues in the CDR3. J lost 8 bases, V lost 5 bases, and 7 bases had no gene match. CDR1 is SEHNR, CDR2 FQNEAQ, per germline (reference sequence). This clonotype was recorded a few times. Its antigen is not identified. TCRdb fed the reads into MiXCR, producing one record per CDR3 protein. Of about a million distinct CDR3 sequences listed, less than 35% were seen once; the top ten hold about 14%. The specimen was cultured CD8+ T cells from PBMCs, collected from culture after CMV antigen stimulation. This clonotype originated in a human donor in good health (CMV status not recorded). Some clones in this sample may be carry-over from other donors' samples. The chain links TRBV7-9 to TRBJ2-1; 12 bases fit TRBD1. The CDR3: CASSLRDRGLYEQFF. CDR3 nucleotide sequence: TGTGCCAGCAGCCTCAGGGACAGGGGGCTGTATGAGCAGTTCTTC. The whole variable domain, remainder taken from reference TRBV7-9 and TRBJ2-1, is DTGVSQNPRHKITKRGQNVTFRCDPISEHNRLYWYRQTLGQGPEFLTYFQNEAQLEKSRLLSDRFSAERPKGSFSTLEIQRTEQGDSAMYLCASSLRDRGLYEQFFGPGTRLTVL.